The next 5 T cell receptor beta chains were all read from a single sample in a study of immune heterogeneity within non-small cell lung tumors. TCR beta CDR3 amplification used multiplex PCR with 32 V and 13 J primers. TCRdb redid the calling of the multiplex PCR reads with MiXCR, one entry per CDR3 protein. The repertoire holds over 10,000 distinct CDR3 sequences, about 25% seen once, with roughly 13% in the top ten. Bulk tumor genomic DNA served as template, at roughly 600 ng per sample. Widely spaced biopsies, several per primary tumor, were obtained at surgery. The study cohort was described as untreated, and its members had newly diagnosed non-small cell lung cancer. They went on to have curative surgery. The sequencing input was lung tumor tissue. All receptors derive from a man between 50 and 59 years old with non-small cell lung cancer.

In its sample, this clonotype ranks as medium-sized (0.01 to 0.1%). In DNA, the CDR3 is TGTGCCAGCAGTTTATATTGGTCAGGGGGACTCGATGGCTACACCTTC. Amino acids: CASSLYWSGGLDGYTF. This chain uses TRBV27 with TRBJ1-2, with 7 bases fitting TRBD1. The germline V gene has CDR1 MNHEY and CDR2 SMNVEV (reference sequence). This CDR3 contains 16 residues. V was pared by 1 base and J by 6 bases, with 11 bases of the junction left unmatched.

A remark on this clonotype: Since a much larger clone is just one base distant, this may be a read error. The gene calls are TRBV14 and TRBJ1-2; no reliable D call. The CDR3 runs to 17 residues. CDR1 is SGHDN, CDR2 FVKESK, per germline. The CDR3 nucleotides read TGTGCCAGGAGCCAAGATGGCACCAGCCGTTCTAACTATGGCTACACCTTC. Translating gives CARSQDGTSRSNYGYTF.

With regard to this clonotype: It may be a read error: a sequence one base away is much more abundant. The CDR3 reads CGARPKTVSWVNEQFF. CDR3 DNA: TGCGGTGCTAGACCTAAGACTGTTAGTTGGGTCAATGAGCAGTTCTTC. The V and J genes are TRBV20-1 and TRBJ2-1, with D uncertain. Germline V gene lookup returns CDR1 DFQATT and CDR2 SNEGSKA (reference sequence). The CDR3 runs to 16 residues.

The table lists this clonotype with many counts. The chain joins TRBV19 to TRBJ2-7; 12 bases are shared with TRBD1. Germline CDR1 and CDR2: LNHDA and SQIVND (reference sequence). The J segment lost 2 bases and the V segment lost 3 bases, leaving 11 bases of the junction unmatched. The CDR3 extends over 18 amino acids. The CDR3 nucleotides are TGTGCCAGTAGTATGGCGGGACAGGGGGCCACCTGGCCCTACGAGCAGTACTTC. This translates into CASSMAGQGATWPYEQYF.

Details on this clonotype: A much larger clone differs from this one at a single base, so this may be a read error. The chain carries TRBV11-2 and TRBJ2-3; D is perhaps TRBD2 (6 bases). The CDR3 runs to 12 residues. Trimming shortened V by 7 bases and J by 4 bases, and 9 bases separated the two germline ends. Germline CDR1 and CDR2: SGHAT and FQNNGV. The CDR3 loop reads CASISGADTQYF. The CDR3 DNA is TGTGCCAGCATCTCGGGGGCAGATACGCAGTATTTT.